A selection of T cell receptor beta chains follows, all from one sample in a study of Ad26.COV2.S vaccination and SARS-CoV-2 variants. TCRdb's copy holds only in-frame clones and misses some; the assay was immunoSEQ multiplex PCR. The sample carries around 300,000 clones, roughly 90% recorded once. The sample was peripheral blood, taken in a trial of Ad26.COV2.S vaccine versus placebo. The receptors shown here come from a person between 18 and 65 years old who received the Ad26.COV2.S COVID-19 vaccine or a placebo. CDR3s include the opening cysteine and the closing phenylalanine or tryptophan. Each record gives: J gene, clone size, V gene, D gene, CDR3 DNA, CDR3 protein. The D gene is left open where the match is weak. Clone size, where shown, is once, few, many, or a class for clones that have expanded.

J: TRBJ1-1; size: NA; V: TRBV7-9; D: NA; DNA: TGTGCCAGCAGCCAATGGGGGGCGGGGACTGAAGCTTTCTTT; CDR3: CASSQWGAGTEAFF
J: TRBJ2-3; size: NA; V: TRBV5-4; D: TRBD2; DNA: TGTGCCAGCAGCCCCGGTCCGGGACTAGCAGAGAGAATTAGCACAGATACGCAGTATTTT; CDR3: CASSPGPGLAERISTDTQYF
J: TRBJ1-2; size: once; V: TRBV11-3; D: TRBD1; DNA: TGTGCCAGCAGCTTAGATCCTGGACAGGGGGCTTCTGGCTACACCTTC; CDR3: CASSLDPGQGASGYTF
J: TRBJ2-2; size: NA; V: TRBV28; D: NA; DNA: TGTGCCAGTTACCTACAGGGACCAAAGCCCGGGGAGCTGTTTTTT; CDR3: CASYLQGPKPGELFF
J: TRBJ1-1; size: NA; V: TRBV7-2; D: NA; DNA: TGTGCCAGCAGCCTCACCTTAACTCAAGCTTTCTTT; CDR3: CASSLTLTQAFF
J: TRBJ2-3; size: NA; V: TRBV7-9; D: NA; DNA: TGTGCCAGCAGCTTTAGTACCGTAACAGATACGCAGTATTTT; CDR3: CASSFSTVTDTQYF
J: TRBJ2-7; size: NA; V: TRBV6-6; D: NA; DNA: TGTGCCAGCAGTTATGGCAGCCTCCTAGAGTCAGGCGAGCAGTACTTC; CDR3: CASSYGSLLESGEQYF
J: TRBJ2-3; size: NA; V: TRBV9; D: NA; DNA: TGTGCCAGCAGCGCCCGGGACGGCTTCACAGATACGCAGTATTTT; CDR3: CASSARDGFTDTQYF
J: TRBJ2-3; size: NA; V: TRBV27; D: NA; DNA: TGTGCCAGCAGTTTGTTTGTTGGGGAATCGGGCGCAGATACGCAGTATTTT; CDR3: CASSLFVGESGADTQYF
J: TRBJ2-3; size: NA; V: TRBV6-5; D: NA; DNA: TGTGCCAGCAGTTACACTGACAGGCACACAGATACGCAGTATTTT; CDR3: CASSYTDRHTDTQYF
J: TRBJ2-2; size: NA; V: TRBV5-6; D: NA; DNA: TGTGCCACCGAGGGGATGTTTCGCAACACCGGGGAGCTGTTTTTT; CDR3: CATEGMFRNTGELFF
J: TRBJ1-1; size: NA; V: TRBV7-9; D: NA; DNA: TGTGCCAGCAGCTTAACCGGGGGTGAAGCTTTCTTT; CDR3: CASSLTGGEAFF
J: TRBJ2-2; size: NA; V: TRBV24-1; D: NA; DNA: TGTGCCACCAGTGATTCGTTCACGGCCGGGGAGCTGTTTTTT; CDR3: CATSDSFTAGELFF
J: TRBJ1-1; size: NA; V: TRBV9; D: NA; DNA: TGTGCCAGCAGCGAGGGGCAGCTGACTGAAGCTTTCTTT; CDR3: CASSEGQLTEAFF
J: TRBJ2-7; size: NA; V: TRBV4-3; D: TRBD1; DNA: TGCGCCAGCAGCCAATTGGGGACAGGGCGCGACGAGCAGTACTTC; CDR3: CASSQLGTGRDEQYF
J: TRBJ1-2; size: few; V: TRBV11-2; D: TRBD1; DNA: TGTGCCAGCAGCTTAGATCAGGGGGGCCTGGGACGGATTTACTATGGCTACACCTTC; CDR3: CASSLDQGGLGRIYYGYTF
J: TRBJ1-2; size: NA; V: TRBV19; D: TRBD1; DNA: TGTGCCAGTAGTACTCCGACAGGGAACTATGGCTACACCTTC; CDR3: CASSTPTGNYGYTF
J: TRBJ2-1; size: NA; V: TRBV13; D: TRBD2; DNA: TGTGCCAGCAGCTTTGGGGCTAGCGGGGGATCTTACAATGAGCAGTTCTTC; CDR3: CASSFGASGGSYNEQFF
J: TRBJ1-1; size: NA; V: TRBV6-5; D: TRBD1; DNA: TGTGCCAGCAGTCAGGGACAGGGCACTGAAGCTTTCTTT; CDR3: CASSQGQGTEAFF
J: TRBJ1-4; size: NA; V: TRBV29-1; D: NA; DNA: TGCAGCGCTTTTGCCGGCGTGGGAGAAAAACTGTTTTTT; CDR3: CSAFAGVGEKLFF
J: TRBJ1-1; size: NA; V: TRBV4-1; D: TRBD1; DNA: TGCGCCAGCAGCCAAGATCCGGACAGGGGGGCCCCAGACACTGAAGCTTTCTTT; CDR3: CASSQDPDRGAPDTEAFF
J: TRBJ2-5; size: NA; V: TRBV5-1; D: TRBD2; DNA: TGCGCCAGCAGCTTGAGCGGGGGGGTTGGTCAAGAGACCCAGTACTTC; CDR3: CASSLSGGVGQETQYF
J: TRBJ1-1; size: NA; V: TRBV5-1; D: NA; DNA: TGCGCCAGCAGCGGCGGGACGGACTTCATGAACACTGAAGCTTTCTTT; CDR3: CASSGGTDFMNTEAFF
J: TRBJ2-5; size: once; V: TRBV5-4; D: TRBD2; DNA: TGTGCCAGCAGCCCCGTAGCGGGGGCATACCAAGAGACCCAGTACTTC; CDR3: CASSPVAGAYQETQYF
J: TRBJ2-3; size: NA; V: TRBV27; D: NA; DNA: TGTGCCAGCAGTTTAATCCCGAGGTCTACAGATACGCAGTATTTT; CDR3: CASSLIPRSTDTQYF
J: TRBJ1-1; size: NA; V: TRBV19; D: NA; DNA: TGTGCCAGTGGGGGCCGGGGGACTGAAGCTTTCTTT; CDR3: CASGGRGTEAFF
J: TRBJ1-2; size: once; V: TRBV18; D: NA; DNA: TGTGCCAGCTCACCTAACACCGCAGACCGAGCTAACTATGGCTACACCTTC; CDR3: CASSPNTADRANYGYTF
J: TRBJ2-3; size: NA; V: TRBV20-1; D: TRBD2; DNA: TGCAGTGCTAGTGATCCCCTAGCGGGACAGATCACAGATACGCAGTATTTT; CDR3: CSASDPLAGQITDTQYF
J: TRBJ2-1; size: NA; V: TRBV25-1; D: NA; DNA: TGTGCCAGCAGTGGGATGGGGACCTACAATGAGCAGTTCTTC; CDR3: CASSGMGTYNEQFF
J: TRBJ1-3; size: NA; V: TRBV18; D: NA; DNA: TGTGCCAGCTCACCGGGCGCAGGTTCGAGCTCTGGAAACACCATATATTTT; CDR3: CASSPGAGSSSGNTIYF
J: TRBJ1-6; size: many; V: TRBV4-3; D: NA; DNA: TGCGCCAGCAGCCAAGAGAAAGGACTCAATTCACCCCTCCACTTT; CDR3: CASSQEKGLNSPLHF
J: TRBJ2-1; size: NA; V: TRBV7-9; D: NA; DNA: TGTGCCAGCAGCTCGCGGGACTTACTATACAATGAGCAGTTCTTC; CDR3: CASSSRDLLYNEQFF
J: TRBJ2-5; size: NA; V: TRBV7-9; D: TRBD1; DNA: TGTGCCAGCAGCGTTCTGGACAGGGGTGCAGGGACCCAGTACTTC; CDR3: CASSVLDRGAGTQYF
J: TRBJ2-1; size: NA; V: TRBV29-1; D: NA; DNA: TGCAGCTTTTGGTACCTGGCGTACAATGAGCAGTTCTTC; CDR3: CSFWYLAYNEQFF
J: TRBJ2-3; size: once; V: TRBV5-6; D: NA; DNA: TGTGCCAGCAGCTTGGACCTCCTGGGTACGCAGTATTTT; CDR3: CASSLDLLGTQYF
J: TRBJ2-1; size: NA; V: TRBV3-1/TRBV3-2; D: NA; DNA: TGTGCCAGCAGTCTAGTTAACAATGAGCAGTTCTTC; CDR3: CASSLVNNEQFF
J: TRBJ1-2; size: NA; V: TRBV6-2/TRBV6-3; D: NA; DNA: TGTGCCAGCAGCTCCGGGTTGGGGCAGGACCTTTCCTATGGCTACACCTTC; CDR3: CASSSGLGQDLSYGYTF
J: TRBJ2-3; size: NA; V: TRBV2; D: TRBD1; DNA: TGTGCCAGCAGTGGCCTCACAGGGGGCACAGATACGCAGTATTTT; CDR3: CASSGLTGGTDTQYF
J: TRBJ2-6; size: NA; V: TRBV28; D: TRBD1; DNA: TGTGCCAGCAGGGGACAGGGGCCTGGGGCCAACGTCCTGACTTTC; CDR3: CASRGQGPGANVLTF
J: TRBJ2-7; size: NA; V: TRBV4-3; D: NA; DNA: TGCGCCAGCAGCCAAGATCACAGGGTCAGCCACGAGCAGTACTTC; CDR3: CASSQDHRVSHEQYF
J: TRBJ1-4; size: NA; V: TRBV9; D: TRBD1; DNA: TGTGCCAGCAGCTCGCGGACAGGGGTTTCTGAAAAACTGTTTTTT; CDR3: CASSSRTGVSEKLFF
J: TRBJ1-3; size: once; V: TRBV29-1; D: TRBD1; DNA: TGCAGCGTGTCCCTCGGCCGGGACAGACTATCCTCTGGAAACACCATATATTTT; CDR3: CSVSLGRDRLSSGNTIYF
J: TRBJ1-1; size: NA; V: TRBV6-5; D: NA; DNA: TGTGCCAGCAGCGCTGGGGGGGCCAAGAACACTGAAGCTTTCTTT; CDR3: CASSAGGAKNTEAFF
J: TRBJ1-4; size: NA; V: TRBV4-3; D: TRBD1; DNA: TGCGCCAGCAGCCAAGCCCCACAGGACAGGGAGTACGAAAAACTGTTTTTT; CDR3: CASSQAPQDREYEKLFF
J: TRBJ1-2; size: NA; V: TRBV19; D: NA; DNA: TGTGCCAGTAGTCTCGGGACCTATGGCTACACCTTC; CDR3: CASSLGTYGYTF
J: TRBJ1-2; size: NA; V: TRBV5-5; D: TRBD1; DNA: TGTGCCAGCAGCTTCGCGGGACAGGGGGTTGGGAACTATGGCTACACCTTC; CDR3: CASSFAGQGVGNYGYTF
J: TRBJ2-1; size: NA; V: TRBV7-9; D: TRBD2; DNA: TGTGCCAGCAGCTTAGGTAGCGGGACCTCCTACAATGAGCAGTTCTTC; CDR3: CASSLGSGTSYNEQFF
J: TRBJ1-1; size: NA; V: TRBV28; D: TRBD1; DNA: TGTGCCAGCACCCTCAGCGGGACAGGGAGAGAGGCTGAAGCTTTCTTT; CDR3: CASTLSGTGREAEAFF
J: TRBJ2-3; size: NA; V: TRBV14; D: NA; DNA: TGTGCCAGCAGCCAAGATACACAGACTAGCACAGATACGCAGTATTTT; CDR3: CASSQDTQTSTDTQYF
J: TRBJ1-2; size: NA; V: TRBV5-5; D: TRBD1; DNA: TGTGCCAGCAGCCGAATTGGGGACAGGGGGCCTGGCTACACCTTC; CDR3: CASSRIGDRGPGYTF
J: TRBJ2-3; size: NA; V: TRBV3-1/TRBV3-2; D: NA; DNA: TGTGCCAGCAGCCCCTATGGGGGGAACACAGATACGCAGTATTTT; CDR3: CASSPYGGNTDTQYF
J: TRBJ2-3; size: NA; V: TRBV6-1; D: TRBD2; DNA: TGTGCCAGCAGTGGATTAGCGGGAGAGTTCACAGATACGCAGTATTTT; CDR3: CASSGLAGEFTDTQYF